The entry below describes one T cell receptor beta chain. The antigen remains unidentified. This record belongs to a study of regulatory T cells in long-lasting Graves disease. For the study at large: Over-5-year antithyroid drug use with positive TSH receptor antibodies defined persistent Graves' disease in the study.

Overall study results and limits: TRBV28, TRBJ1-2 and TRBJ2-5 were favored in persistent disease.

Time point meaning: persistent/refractory GD, antithyroid drugs over 5 years with positive TRAb. PBMC-extracted RNA yielded the TCR library. CDR3 regions were amplified by Arm-PCR using iRepertoire HTBI primers to build TCR beta libraries. MiXCR was run by TCRdb on the multiplex PCR reads, yielding one entry per CDR3 protein. The sample has some 330,000 distinct CDR3 sequences, roughly 20% seen once. Germline assignment: CDR1 DFQATT and CDR2 SNEGSKA (reference sequence). After removal of 3 bases from V and 7 bases from J, the junction contained 14 bases not matched to a gene. CDR3 length equals 15 residues.

This chain uses TRBV20-1 with TRBJ2-7; 8 positions agree with TRBD1. The TCR comes from a woman between 35 and 50 years old with Graves disease. The sample here was peripheral blood mononuclear cells (PBMCs), taken when the disease was refractory, from a patient treated with antithyroid drugs. This CDR3 reads CSARKDRDSSLEQYF. The CDR3 bases are TGCAGTGCTAGGAAGGACAGGGACTCTTCTCTGGAGCAGTACTTC.